What follows are 8 T cell receptor beta chains derived from one specimen sequenced in a study of shared clonotypes between healthy human individuals. Using immunoSEQ multiplex PCR, the repertoire was profiled, and TCRdb retains in-frame clones only, with some absent. The data contain 400,000 to 500,000 clones, 70% to 85% of them singletons. The sequenced sample was PBMCs. The origin of the receptors is a woman between 40 and 50 years old in good health. Some clones in this sample may be carry-over from other donors' samples.

V is TRBV20-1 and J is TRBJ2-5, with unresolved D. With 5 bases removed from V and 7 bases from J, the gap between germline ends came to 11 bases. This CDR3 has 11 residues. CDR1 DFQATT and CDR2 SNEGSKA come from the germline V gene (reference sequence). The CDR3 region is CSAPKSPTQYF. Here the CDR3 DNA reads TGCAGTGCTCCTAAATCCCCGACCCAGTACTTC.

This clone was counted a single time. This sequence joins TRBV30 and TRBJ2-5, with TRBD2 matching 12 bases. This CDR3 is built from 14 residues. The germline CDR1 and CDR2 sequences are GTSNPN and SVGIG (reference sequence). J lost 4 bases, V lost 3 bases, and 3 bases had no gene match. CDR3 amino acids: CAWSQGLAGETQYF. In DNA, the CDR3 is TGTGCCTGGAGCCAGGGACTAGCGGGAGAGACCCAGTACTTC.

This clone appeared once. The V gene is TRBV27, the J gene TRBJ2-5; TRBD2 agrees at 13 bases. Germline lookup yields CDR1 MNHEY and CDR2 SMNVEV (reference sequence). The J segment lost 5 bases and the V segment lost 5 bases, leaving 8 bases of the junction unmatched. This CDR3 is 16 amino acids long. In DNA, the CDR3 is TGTGCCAGCAGTCCCGGACTAGCGGGAGCAGGGGAGACCCAGTACTTC. The encoded protein is CASSPGLAGAGETQYF.

This clone appeared many times. The chain recombines TRBV2 with TRBJ1-5; D is ambiguous. The CDR3 has 12 residues. Looked up from germline, CDR1 is SNHLY and CDR2 is FYNNEI. Deletions cut 6 bases from V and 7 bases from J, with 10 bases between. The CDR3 here is CASSPGWQPQHF. The CDR3 DNA sequence: TGTGCCAGCAGCCCTGGTTGGCAGCCCCAGCATTTT.

The CDR3 DNA sequence: TGTGCCAGCAGCGTATTAGGGCTGGGAGGGGGCACAGATACGCAGTATTTT. Its translation: CASSVLGLGGGTDTQYF. The chain is built from TRBV9 and TRBJ2-3; 7 positions match TRBD2. The trim removed 1 base at V and 1 base at J, leaving 9 bases unmatched. Germline assignment: CDR1 SGDLS and CDR2 YYNGEE. The CDR3 has 17 residues. Supplemented by reference TRBV9 and TRBJ2-3, the full variable domain reads DSGVTQTPKHLITATGQRVTLRCSPRSGDLSVYWYQQSLDQGLQFLIQYYNGEERAKGNILERFSAQQFPDLHSELNLSSLELGDSALYFCASSVLGLGGGTDTQYFGPGTRLTVL.

V is TRBV7-2 and J is TRBJ2-7; TRBD2 matches 8 bases. Germline CDR1 and CDR2: SGHTA and FQGNSA. Trimming at V came to 6 bases and at J to 6 bases, leaving 7 bases not matched to a gene. There are 13 residues in the CDR3. The CDR3 DNA reads as TGTGCCAGCAGGGGACTAGGGGCAAGCGAGCAGTACTTC. Translating gives CASRGLGASEQYF.

CDR3 bases: TGTGCCAGCAGCCGGGACAGCTATAGCAATCAGCCCCAGCATTTT. Translated, it gives CASSRDSYSNQPQHF. The chain carries TRBV6-6 and TRBJ1-5; 7 nucleotides match TRBD1. The CDR3 totals 15 residues. The ends lost 6 bases at V and 0 bases at J; junction bases unmatched: 5. The germline V gene has CDR1 MNHNY and CDR2 SVGAGI (reference sequence).

The chain is built from TRBV10-3 and TRBJ2-1; 10 nucleotides agree with TRBD2. J gave up 4 bases and V 4 bases, and 7 bases lay outside the gene matches. The CDR3 extends over 16 amino acids. Germline V gene data show CDR1 as ENHRY and CDR2 as SYGVKD. CDR3 nucleotides: TGTGCCATCAGTGGGGGGCTAGCGGGAGCGTACAATGAGCAGTTCTTC. This gives the protein CAISGGLAGAYNEQFF.